This passage covers 13 T cell receptor beta chains from one sample sequenced in a study of neurological immune-mediated disorders. This sample's time point: longitudinal time-point 3. TCRdb itself ran the 5' RACE reads through MiXCR, one entry per CDR3 protein. The table has around 100,000 distinct CDR3 sequences, about a tenth seen once. Material for sequencing was PBMCs. The receptor source for this set is a female donor with HTLV-1-associated myelopathy (HAM/TSP).

There are a few counts of this clonotype. The chain carries TRBV2 and TRBJ2-7; D possibly corresponds to TRBD1 (6 bases). Deletions cut 2 bases from V and 2 bases from J, with 13 bases between. Looked up from germline, CDR1 is SNHLY and CDR2 is FYNNEI. This CDR3 is 15 amino acids long. The CDR3: CASSEWRQDAYEQYF. The DNA of the CDR3 is TGTGCCAGCAGTGAATGGAGACAGGACGCCTACGAGCAGTACTTC.

J is TRBJ1-1 and V is TRBV9, with D uncertain. The CDR3 runs to 13 residues. With 3 bases removed from V and 1 base from J, the gap between germline ends came to 7 bases. Germline V CDR1 and CDR2: SGDLS, YYNGEE. The DNA for the CDR3 is TGTGCCAGCAGCGCGAGGAGGAACACTGAAGCTTTCTTT. It translates to CASSARRNTEAFF. The full variable domain, its missing parts supplied by reference TRBV9 and TRBJ1-1, is DSGVTQTPKHLITATGQRVTLRCSPRSGDLSVYWYQQSLDQGLQFLIQYYNGEERAKGNILERFSAQQFPDLHSELNLSSLELGDSALYFCASSARRNTEAFFGQGTRLTVV.

At least ten counts were recorded for this clonotype. The chain combines TRBV2 with TRBJ2-1; TRBD1 matches 8 bases. With V trimmed by 5 bases and J by 7 bases, 4 bases remained unmatched. The CDR3 consists of 13 residues. Germline V lookup: CDR1 SNHLY, CDR2 FYNNEI. The CDR3 protein is CASSQYRGNEQFF. The CDR3 DNA is TGTGCCAGCAGTCAATACAGGGGGAATGAGCAGTTCTTC.

At least ten counts were recorded for this clonotype. V and J are TRBV6-6 and TRBJ1-2, with 7 bases identical to TRBD1. CDR3 length equals 15 residues. The ends lost 5 bases at V and 5 bases at J; junction bases unmatched: 11. The germline V gene encodes CDR1 MNHNY and CDR2 SVGAGI (reference sequence). The CDR3 region has the DNA TGTGCCAGCAGTCTAACAGGGGTTGCTGGTTATGGCTACACCTTC. Protein sequence: CASSLTGVAGYGYTF.

In the case of this clonotype: Given a much more abundant clone one base away, this may be a read error. The chain combines TRBV5-1 with TRBJ1-1; D is uncertain. This CDR3 spans 15 amino acids. Germline CDR1 reads SGHRS; CDR2 reads YFSETQ. V was trimmed by 0 bases and J by 6 bases, leaving 15 bases between them. The DNA for the CDR3 is TGCGCCAGCAGCTTGGGGGCCGGGTGGGAGGCTGAAGCTTTCTTT. The encoded protein is CASSLGAGWEAEAFF.

This clonotype was detected ten times or more. The gene calls are TRBV5-1 and TRBJ2-3; D is possibly TRBD1 (6 bases). The germline V gene encodes CDR1 SGHRS and CDR2 YFSETQ. The ends were cut back, 4 bases at V and 1 base at J, with 13 bases in the middle. This CDR3 has 15 residues. CDR3 nucleotide sequence: TGCGCCAGCAGCCCGGCCCCAGGGGGCACAGATACGCAGTATTTT. It yields the protein CASSPAPGGTDTQYF.

In this sample, this clonotype turned up many times. The chain has TRBV7-2 and TRBJ2-7; no definite D call. The germline V gene encodes CDR1 SGHTA and CDR2 FQGNSA. This CDR3 is 14 amino acids long. Trimming left V 6 bases short and J 2 bases short, with 14 bases between. The CDR3 DNA is TGTGCCAGCAGTCCACGCGACGGCCCCTACGAGCAGTACTTC. This translates into CASSPRDGPYEQYF.

This chain joins TRBV28 and TRBJ1-5; D possibly corresponds to TRBD1 (6 bases). The germline CDR1 and CDR2 sequences are MDHEN and SYDVKM. Deletions cut 6 bases from V and 1 base from J, with 16 bases between. This CDR3 spans 16 amino acids. The CDR3 DNA reads as TGTGCCAGCAGCTCGGCAGGGGATCTGAGCAATCAGCCCCAGCATTTT. Its translation is CASSSAGDLSNQPQHF.

This clonotype was counted ten times or more. Mismatch with germline at one junction end may stem from a read error. This chain's CDR3 is CASSLAGGPAVTDTQYF. The CDR3 DNA follows: TGTGCCAGCAGTCTAGCGGGGGGCCCGGCTGTCACAGATACGCAGTATTTT. The chain links TRBV12-3 or TRBV12-4 to TRBJ2-3, with TRBD2 matching 11 bases. There are 17 residues in the CDR3.

At least ten counts were recorded for this clonotype. The chain carries TRBV29-1 and TRBJ2-2, with D tentatively TRBD1 (6 bases). Trimming left V 5 bases short and J 5 bases short, with 12 bases between. This CDR3 contains 13 residues. Germline V CDR1 and CDR2: SQVTM, ANQGSEA. DNA for the CDR3: TGCAGCGTTTTCAGGGGTGTTACCGGGGAGCTGTTTTTT. It specifies CSVFRGVTGELFF.

This clonotype was detected a few times. V gene TRBV25-1 combines with J gene TRBJ2-2; possibly TRBD2 for D (5 bases). This CDR3 comprises 14 residues. From germline, CDR1 is MGHDK and CDR2 SYGVNS. Trimming removed 8 bases at V and 4 bases at J, with 14 bases between. As DNA, the CDR3 is TGTGCCAGCGGCCCCTGGACTGCCACCGGGGAGCTGTTTTTT. It translates to CASGPWTATGELFF.

Comment on this clonotype: This may arise from a read error, as a much more abundant clone is one base away. This chain connects TRBV5-1 to TRBJ1-5; weak D call: TRBD1 (6 bases). This CDR3 region has 15 residues. The V and J ends lost 6 bases and 7 bases respectively, with 20 bases between them. CDR1 is SGHRS and CDR2 is YFSETQ in the germline V gene. In DNA, the CDR3 is TGCGCCAGCATCTTACCACAGGGAACGGGACAGCCCCAGCATTTT. It encodes CASILPQGTGQPQHF.

The sample holds many counts of this clonotype. The chain links TRBV29-1 to TRBJ1-2; 7 bases agree with TRBD1. CDR1 is SQVTM, CDR2 ANQGSEA, per germline. The V gene end was trimmed by 7 bases and the J gene end by 4 bases; junction bases not matched to a gene: 3. The CDR3 has 11 amino acids. The CDR3, as DNA: TGCAGCGGTGGGGACAGCTATGGCTACACCTTC. The encoded protein is CSGGDSYGYTF.